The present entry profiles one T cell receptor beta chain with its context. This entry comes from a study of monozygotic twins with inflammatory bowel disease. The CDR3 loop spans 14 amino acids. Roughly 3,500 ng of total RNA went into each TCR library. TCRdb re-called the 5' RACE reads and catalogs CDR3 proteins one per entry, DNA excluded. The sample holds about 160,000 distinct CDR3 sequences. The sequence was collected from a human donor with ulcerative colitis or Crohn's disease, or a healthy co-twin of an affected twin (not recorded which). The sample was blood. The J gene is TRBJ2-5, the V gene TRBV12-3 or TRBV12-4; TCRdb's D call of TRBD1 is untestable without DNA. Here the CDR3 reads CASTATGGEETQYF.